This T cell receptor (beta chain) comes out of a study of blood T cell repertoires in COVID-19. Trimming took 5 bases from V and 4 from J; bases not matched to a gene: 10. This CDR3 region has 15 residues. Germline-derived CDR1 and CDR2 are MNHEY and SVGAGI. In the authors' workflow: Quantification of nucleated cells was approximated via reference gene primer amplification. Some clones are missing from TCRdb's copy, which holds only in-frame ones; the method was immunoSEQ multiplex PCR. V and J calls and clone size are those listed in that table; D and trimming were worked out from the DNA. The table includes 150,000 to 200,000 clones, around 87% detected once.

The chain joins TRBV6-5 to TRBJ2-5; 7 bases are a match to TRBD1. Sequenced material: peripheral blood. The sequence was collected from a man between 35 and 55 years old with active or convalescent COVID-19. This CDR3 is CASSPSTTGTETQYF. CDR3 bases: TGTGCCAGCAGTCCAAGTACGACAGGGACAGAGACCCAGTACTTC.